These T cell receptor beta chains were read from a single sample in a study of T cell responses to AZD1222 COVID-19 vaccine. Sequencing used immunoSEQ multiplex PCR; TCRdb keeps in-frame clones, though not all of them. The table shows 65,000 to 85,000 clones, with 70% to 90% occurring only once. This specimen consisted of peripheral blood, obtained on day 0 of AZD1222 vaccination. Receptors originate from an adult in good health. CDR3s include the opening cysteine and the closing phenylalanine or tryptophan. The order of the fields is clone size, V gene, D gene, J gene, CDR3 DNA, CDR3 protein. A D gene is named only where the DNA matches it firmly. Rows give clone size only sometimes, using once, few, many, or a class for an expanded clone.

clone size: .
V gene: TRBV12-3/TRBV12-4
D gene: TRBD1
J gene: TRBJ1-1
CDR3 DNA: TGTGCCAGCAGATCCCGACAGGGGACTGAAGCTTTCTTT
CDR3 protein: CASRSRQGTEAFF

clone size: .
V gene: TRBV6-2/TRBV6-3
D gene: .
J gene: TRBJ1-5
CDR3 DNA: TGTGCCAGCAGCCACAGGGACTACAATCAGCCCCAGCATTTT
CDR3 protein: CASSHRDYNQPQHF

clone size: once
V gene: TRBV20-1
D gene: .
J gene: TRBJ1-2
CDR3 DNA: TGCAGTGCTAGTCTCGTGGGGAACTATGGCTACACCTTC
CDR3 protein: CSASLVGNYGYTF

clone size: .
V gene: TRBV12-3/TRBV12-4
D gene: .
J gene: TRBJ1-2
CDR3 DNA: TGTGCCAGCAGTTTAGGCGGGGGCGGCTACACCTTC
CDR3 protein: CASSLGGGGYTF

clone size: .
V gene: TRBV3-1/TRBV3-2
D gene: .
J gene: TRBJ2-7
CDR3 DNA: TGTGCCAGCAGCCAAGATCCTACAGTTGGGAGGGGGAGGGAGCAGTACTTC
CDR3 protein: CASSQDPTVGRGREQYF

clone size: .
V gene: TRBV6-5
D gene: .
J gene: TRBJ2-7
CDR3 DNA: TGTGCCAGCACCCTCGGGGGGACAGGTACCTACGAGCAGTACTTC
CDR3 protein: CASTLGGTGTYEQYF

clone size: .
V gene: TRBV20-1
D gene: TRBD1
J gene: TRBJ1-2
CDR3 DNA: TGCAGTGCTAGGGACAGGGTGGGCTACACCTTC
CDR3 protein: CSARDRVGYTF

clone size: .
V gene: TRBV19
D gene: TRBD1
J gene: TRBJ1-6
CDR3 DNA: TGTGCCAGTAGTATCGGAAGACAGGGAGGTTCACCCCTCCACTTT
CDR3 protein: CASSIGRQGGSPLHF

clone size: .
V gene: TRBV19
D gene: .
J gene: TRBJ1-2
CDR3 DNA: TGTGCCAGTATCTCGGGGGTAGGGGGTCGCGGCTACACCTTC
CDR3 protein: CASISGVGGRGYTF

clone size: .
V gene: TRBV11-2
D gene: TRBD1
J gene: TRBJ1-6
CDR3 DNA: TGTGCCAGCACCAGGGGGAATGGGAATTCACCCCTCCACTTT
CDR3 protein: CASTRGNGNSPLHF

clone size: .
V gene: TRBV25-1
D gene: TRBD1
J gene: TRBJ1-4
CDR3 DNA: TGTGCCAGCAGTGAGACAGACAGGGGGCCGTGGGAAAAACTGTTTTTT
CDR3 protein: CASSETDRGPWEKLFF

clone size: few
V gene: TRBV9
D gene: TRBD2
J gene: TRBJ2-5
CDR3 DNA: TGTGCCAGCAGCGAGGGGTTAGGGACTACCCAAGAGACCCAGTACTTC
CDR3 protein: CASSEGLGTTQETQYF

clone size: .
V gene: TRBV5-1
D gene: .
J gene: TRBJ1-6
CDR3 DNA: TGCGCCAGCAGCTTGTCTGGAAATTATAATTCACCCCTCCACTTT
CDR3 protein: CASSLSGNYNSPLHF

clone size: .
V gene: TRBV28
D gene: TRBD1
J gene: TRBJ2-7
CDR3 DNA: TGTGCCAGCATAGGGGACAGGAGCTCCTACGAGCAGTACTTC
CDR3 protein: CASIGDRSSYEQYF

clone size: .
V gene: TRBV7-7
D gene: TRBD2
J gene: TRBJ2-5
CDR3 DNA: TGTGCTAGCAGCTTAGCGGGTGGGGGAGAGACCCAGTACTTC
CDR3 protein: CASSLAGGGETQYF

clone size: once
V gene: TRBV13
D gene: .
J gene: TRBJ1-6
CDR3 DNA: TGTGCCAGCAGCTTAGTAGGAGGGGTCAGCTCCTATAATTCACCCCTCCACTTT
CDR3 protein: CASSLVGGVSSYNSPLHF

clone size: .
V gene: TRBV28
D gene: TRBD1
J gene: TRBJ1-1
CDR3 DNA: TGTGCCAGCAGTTTATGGAGGAGGGACGTGCAGGGGGGGGCTTTCTTT
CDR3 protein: CASSLWRRDVQGGAFF

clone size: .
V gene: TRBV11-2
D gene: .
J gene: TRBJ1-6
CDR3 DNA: TGTGCCAGCAGCTTCTCAAATTCACCCCTCCACTTT
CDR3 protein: CASSFSNSPLHF

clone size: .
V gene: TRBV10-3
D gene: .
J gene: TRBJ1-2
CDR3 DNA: TGTGCCATCAGGGGGGGGCAGGAAGAAGGCTACACCTTC
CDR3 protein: CAIRGGQEEGYTF

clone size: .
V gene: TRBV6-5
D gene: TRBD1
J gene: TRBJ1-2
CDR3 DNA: TGTGCCAGCAGCCAGGGGGCTCGGGGCTACACCTTC
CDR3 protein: CASSQGARGYTF

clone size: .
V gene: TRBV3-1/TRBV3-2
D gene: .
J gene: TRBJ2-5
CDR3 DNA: TGTGCCAGCAGCGCTAGCGAGCAGGCCCAGTACTTC
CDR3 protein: CASSASEQAQYF

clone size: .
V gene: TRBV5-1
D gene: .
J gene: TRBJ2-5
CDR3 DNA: TGCGCCAGCAGCTTGCGCGACAGTTACCAAGAGACCCAGTACTTC
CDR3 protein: CASSLRDSYQETQYF

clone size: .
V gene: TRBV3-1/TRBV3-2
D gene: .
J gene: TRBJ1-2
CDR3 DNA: TGTGCCAGCAGCCACGGCTGGGGGGACGATGGCTACACCTTC
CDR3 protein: CASSHGWGDDGYTF

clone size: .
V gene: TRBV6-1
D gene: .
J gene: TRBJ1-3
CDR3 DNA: TGTGCCAGCAGTGAAGCCGTGACAGCGGGTGGAAACACCATATATTTT
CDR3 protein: CASSEAVTAGGNTIYF

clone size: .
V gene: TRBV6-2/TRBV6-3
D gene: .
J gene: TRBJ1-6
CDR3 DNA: TGTGCCAGCAGTTCCTCGGGCAGGGGTTATTCACCCCTCCACTTT
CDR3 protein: CASSSSGRGYSPLHF

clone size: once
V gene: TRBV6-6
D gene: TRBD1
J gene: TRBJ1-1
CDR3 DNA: TGTGCCAGCAGTTACTCGGGGAGGGGGCTCACTGAAGCTTTCTTT
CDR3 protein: CASSYSGRGLTEAFF

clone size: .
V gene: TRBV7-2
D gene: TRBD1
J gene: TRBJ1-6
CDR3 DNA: TGTGCCAGCAGCCGGATGACAGGGTATAATTCACCCCTCCACTTT
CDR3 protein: CASSRMTGYNSPLHF

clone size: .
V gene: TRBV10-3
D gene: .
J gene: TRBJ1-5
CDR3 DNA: TGTGCCATCAGTGAGGACATATTTGATCAGCCCCAGCATTTT
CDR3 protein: CAISEDIFDQPQHF

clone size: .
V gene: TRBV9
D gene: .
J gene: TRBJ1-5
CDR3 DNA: TGTGCCAGCAGTCGAACCGGGACCGGGAATCAGCCCCAGCATTTT
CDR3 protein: CASSRTGTGNQPQHF

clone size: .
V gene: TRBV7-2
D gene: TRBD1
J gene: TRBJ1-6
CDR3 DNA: TGTGCCAGCAGCCCCATTAGGGACAGACCTTCACCCCTCCACTTT
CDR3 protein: CASSPIRDRPSPLHF

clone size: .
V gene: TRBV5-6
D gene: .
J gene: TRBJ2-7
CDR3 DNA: TGTGCCAGCAGCTTCTCGGCTTACGAGCAGTACTTC
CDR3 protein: CASSFSAYEQYF

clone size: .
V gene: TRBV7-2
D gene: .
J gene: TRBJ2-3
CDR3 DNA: TGTGCCAGCAGCTTGAACAGCCCAGATACGCAGTATTTT
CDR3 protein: CASSLNSPDTQYF

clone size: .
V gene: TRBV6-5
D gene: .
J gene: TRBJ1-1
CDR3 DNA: TGTGCCACCGCAAGCCGGAACACTGAAGCTTTCTTT
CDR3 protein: CATASRNTEAFF

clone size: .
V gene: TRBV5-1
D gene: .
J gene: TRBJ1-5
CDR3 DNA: TGCGCCAGCAGCTTGGGAGACAGCCCCAATCAGCCCCAGCATTTT
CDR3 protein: CASSLGDSPNQPQHF

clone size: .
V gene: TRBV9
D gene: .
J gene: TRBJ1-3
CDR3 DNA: TGTGCCAGCAGCTCAGAGCAGGGTTTCTCTGGAAACACCATATATTTT
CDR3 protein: CASSSEQGFSGNTIYF

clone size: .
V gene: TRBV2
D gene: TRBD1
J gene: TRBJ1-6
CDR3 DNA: TGTGCCAGCAGCGCCTCCGGGACAGGGGCCCCACCCCTCCACTTT
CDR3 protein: CASSASGTGAPPLHF

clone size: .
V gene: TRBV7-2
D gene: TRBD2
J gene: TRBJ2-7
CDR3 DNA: TGTGCCAGCAGCGCAGTAATGCTTAGCGGGGCGTACGAGCAGTACTTC
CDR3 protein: CASSAVMLSGAYEQYF

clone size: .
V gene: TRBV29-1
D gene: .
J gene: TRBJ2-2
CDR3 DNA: TGCAGCGTTTTCGACAAAAACACCGGGGAGCTGTTTTTT
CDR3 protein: CSVFDKNTGELFF

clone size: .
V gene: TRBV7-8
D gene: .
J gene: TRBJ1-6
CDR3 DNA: TGTGCCAGCAGCTTAGGGACCCAGACATATTCTAATTCACCCCTCCACTTT
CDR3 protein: CASSLGTQTYSNSPLHF

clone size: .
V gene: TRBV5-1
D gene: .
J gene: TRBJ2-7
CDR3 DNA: TGCGCCAGCAGCTTGTACGAAACAGCGACCTACGAGCAGTACTTC
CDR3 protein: CASSLYETATYEQYF

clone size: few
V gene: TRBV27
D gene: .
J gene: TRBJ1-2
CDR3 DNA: TGTGCCAGCAGCTCTCCGGGACACCCATACGATGGCTACACCTTC
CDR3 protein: CASSSPGHPYDGYTF

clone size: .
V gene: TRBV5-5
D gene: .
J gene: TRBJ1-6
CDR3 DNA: TGTGCCAGCAGACTGGCTGGACGCGAGGGGAATTCACCCCTCCACTTT
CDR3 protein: CASRLAGREGNSPLHF

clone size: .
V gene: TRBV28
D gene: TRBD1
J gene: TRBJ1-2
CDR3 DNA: TGTGCCAGCAGTTTAGCAGGGGGAGGTAACTATGGCTACACCTTC
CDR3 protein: CASSLAGGGNYGYTF

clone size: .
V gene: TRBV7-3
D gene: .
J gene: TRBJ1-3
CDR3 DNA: TGTGCCAGCAGTATTGGGGGCGGAAACACCATATATTTT
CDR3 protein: CASSIGGGNTIYF

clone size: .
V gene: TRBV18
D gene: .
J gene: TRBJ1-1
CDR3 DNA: TGTGCCAGCTCCCTTGACAAGAACACTGAAGCTTTCTTT
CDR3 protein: CASSLDKNTEAFF

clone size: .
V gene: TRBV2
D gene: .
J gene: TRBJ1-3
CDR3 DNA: TGTGCCAGCAGTGAAAGGCGGCTCTCTGGAAACACCATATATTTT
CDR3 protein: CASSERRLSGNTIYF

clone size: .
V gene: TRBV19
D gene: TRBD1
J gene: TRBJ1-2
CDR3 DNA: TGTGCCAGTAGCCCTAGGGACAGGAGCACTAACTATGGCTACACCTTC
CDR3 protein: CASSPRDRSTNYGYTF

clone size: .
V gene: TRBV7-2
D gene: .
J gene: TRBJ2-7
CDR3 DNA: TGTGCCAGCAGCCTCCCCTCCCCAGACGAGCAGTACTTC
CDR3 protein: CASSLPSPDEQYF